The 19 T cell receptor beta chains given below trace back to one sample, sequenced in a study of chemoradiotherapy in HPV16-positive cancers (dated by TCRdb to between 2021 and 2024). Libraries were prepared through the immunoSEQ multiplex PCR assay. TCRdb holds this immuneACCESS table with in-frame rearrangements only. Some clones are missing; in checked studies, unresolved V genes explain under half, and the rest has no known cause. The sample table records about 35,000 clones; 80% of these occur just once. Clones ranked in the top ten supply 3.5% to 4% of the sample. Specimen: blood, collected from a patient who underwent chemoradiotherapy. The receptors were sampled from a human donor with HPV-associated anogenital cancer.

V and J are TRBV30 and TRBJ1-6; D might be TRBD1 (6 bases). CDR3 length: 14 residues. Germline-derived CDR1 and CDR2 are GTSNPN and SVGIG (reference sequence). V was shortened by 3 bases and J by 4 bases, with 10 bases between the two germline ends. The CDR3 spells CAWRDTGYNSPLHF. The CDR3 region has the DNA TGTGCCTGGAGAGATACAGGGTATAATTCACCCCTCCACTTT. Filled out from reference TRBV30 and TRBJ1-6, the complete variable domain reads SQTIHQWPATLVQPVGSPLSLECTVEGTSNPNLYWYRQAAGRGLQLLFYSVGIGQISSEVPQNLSASRPQDRQFILSSKKLLLSDSGFYLCAWRDTGYNSPLHFGNGTRLTVT.

The J gene is TRBJ2-1, the V gene TRBV10-1, with D maybe TRBD2 (7 bases). Germline CDR1 is WNHNN and CDR2 is SYGVQD (reference sequence). The CDR3 runs to 15 residues. Trimming stripped 2 bases from V and 5 bases from J, with 13 bases between. In DNA form, the CDR3 reads TGCGCCAGCAGTGAGGCGGGGGCGAGAGACAATGAGCAGTTCTTC. Its protein is CASSEAGARDNEQFF.

The rearrangement uses TRBV7-6 and TRBJ2-5, with no clear D. Trimming left V 1 base short and J 5 bases short, with 11 bases between. CDR1 and CDR2 (germline): SGHVS, FNYEAQ. This CDR3 contains 14 residues. Written as DNA, the CDR3 is TGTGCCAGCAGCTTAGAAGGATGGCAGGAGACCCAGTACTTC. Translation: CASSLEGWQETQYF.

V is TRBV5-1 and J is TRBJ2-7; 11 positions agree with TRBD1. Germline CDR1 is SGHRS and CDR2 is YFSETQ. J lost 5 bases, V lost 3 bases, and 4 bases had no gene match. The CDR3 loop spans 14 amino acids. The CDR3 nucleotides read TGCGCCAGCAGCTCCCGGACAGGGGGCAACGAGCAGTACTTC. This gives the protein CASSSRTGGNEQYF.

This chain joins TRBV9 and TRBJ1-1; perhaps TRBD1 as D (6 bases). This CDR3 has 15 amino acids. Germline lookup yields CDR1 SGDLS and CDR2 YYNGEE. The V and J ends lost 3 bases and 0 bases respectively, with 12 bases between them. The CDR3 spells CASSASGQMNTEAFF. In DNA, the CDR3 is TGTGCCAGCAGCGCCTCGGGACAAATGAACACTGAAGCTTTCTTT.

The chain uses TRBV7-9 and TRBJ2-5; D gene ambiguous. Looked up from germline, CDR1 is SEHNR and CDR2 is FQNEAQ (reference sequence). The ends were cut back, 5 bases at V and 7 bases at J, with 20 bases in the middle. There are 15 residues in the CDR3. This chain's CDR3 is CASSRPGKINGTQYF. The CDR3, as DNA: TGTGCCAGCAGCCGCCCGGGTAAAATTAACGGGACCCAGTACTTC.

This clone appeared a single time. V is TRBV19 and J is TRBJ1-1; D may be TRBD1 (5 bases). Trimming removed 3 bases from V and 1 base from J, with 6 bases in between. The V gene's germline CDR1 is LNHDA and CDR2 SQIVND (reference sequence). The CDR3 extends over 13 amino acids. CDR3 sequence: CASSIGQNTEAFF. CDR3 coding DNA: TGTGCCAGTAGTATTGGACAGAACACTGAAGCTTTCTTT. The full variable domain, rest sourced from reference TRBV19 and TRBJ1-1, is DGGITQSPKYLFRKEGQNVTLSCEQNLNHDAMYWYRQDPGQGLRLIYYSQIVNDFQKGDIAEGYSVSREKKESFPLTVTSAQKNPTAFYLCASSIGQNTEAFFGQGTRLTVV.

J is TRBJ1-2 and V is TRBV6-1; the D gene is possibly TRBD1 (5 bases). The CDR3 runs to 14 residues. Germline lookup yields CDR1 MNHNS and CDR2 SASEGT. The V end was cut by 0 bases, the J end by 10 bases, with 15 bases between. The CDR3 nucleotides are TGTGCCAGCAGTGAAGCTTGGGGGGGTGAGCTCTACACCTTC. Residues: CASSEAWGGELYTF.

This clone was seen only a few times. This chain uses TRBV30 with TRBJ1-2, with no clear D. The CDR3 spans 13 residues. Trimming stripped 0 bases from V and 4 bases from J, with 9 bases between. Per germline, CDR1 GTSNPN and CDR2 SVGIG (reference sequence). The CDR3 loop is CAWSVKAAYGYTF. The CDR3 DNA reads as TGTGCCTGGAGTGTCAAGGCGGCCTATGGCTACACCTTC.

The J gene is TRBJ1-3, the V gene TRBV5-4, with D possibly matching TRBD1 (6 bases). CDR1 is SGHNT, CDR2 YYREEE, per germline (reference sequence). The CDR3 is 12 residues long. V was pared by 10 bases and J by 4 bases, with 12 bases between. The CDR3 nucleotides are TGTGCCGCTACAGGGTTCGGAAACACCATATATTTT. Translating it yields CAATGFGNTIYF. The complete variable domain, with remaining parts taken from reference TRBV5-4 and TRBJ1-3, reads ETGVTQSPTHLIKTRGQQVTLRCSSQSGHNTVSWYQQALGQGPQFIFQYYREEENGRGNFPPRFSGLQFPNYSSELNVNALELDDSALYLCAATGFGNTIYFGEGSWLTVV.

The rearrangement uses TRBV7-2 and TRBJ1-2; D remains unclear. Per germline, CDR1 SGHTA and CDR2 FQGNSA. CDR3 length: 14 residues. Trimming took 1 base from V and 8 from J, leaving 14 bases between them. Here the CDR3 reads CASSLEAVPRGYTF. The CDR3, as DNA: TGTGCCAGCAGCTTAGAAGCAGTCCCTCGCGGCTACACCTTC.

The chain links TRBV27 to TRBJ1-2, with a weak D call TRBD1 (6 bases). This CDR3 contains 12 residues. Germline V gene lookup returns CDR1 MNHEY and CDR2 SMNVEV (reference sequence). Deletions cut 11 bases from V and 8 bases from J, with 18 bases between. CDR3 loop: CAPNSRGGGYTF. Written as DNA, the CDR3 is TGTGCCCCCAATTCCCGGGGGGGCGGCTACACCTTC.

The chain recombines TRBV28 with TRBJ2-5; 9 bases are a match to TRBD1. The CDR3 is 15 residues long. V lost 5 bases to trimming and J lost 5 bases; unmatched junction nucleotides: 9. The V gene's germline CDR1 is MDHEN and CDR2 SYDVKM. CDR3 residues: CASSANGQGTETQYF. CDR3 DNA sequence: TGTGCCAGCAGTGCAAACGGACAGGGGACCGAGACCCAGTACTTC.

The rearrangement joins TRBV7-9 to TRBJ2-7; D not certain. CDR1 is SEHNR, CDR2 FQNEAQ, per germline (reference sequence). V was shortened by 5 bases and J by 0 bases, with 11 bases between the two germline ends. The CDR3 has 14 amino acids. CDR3 region: CASSLTASSYEQYF. As DNA, the CDR3 is TGTGCCAGCAGCCTCACGGCCTCCTCCTACGAGCAGTACTTC.

The chain carries TRBV2 and TRBJ2-5; D is uncertain. This CDR3 has 14 amino acids. With 0 bases removed from V and 7 bases from J, the gap between germline ends came to 12 bases. Germline CDR1 is SNHLY and CDR2 is FYNNEI. CDR3 sequence reads: CASSEAPTGGTQYF. CDR3 bases: TGTGCCAGCAGTGAAGCGCCAACTGGCGGGACCCAGTACTTC. The variable domain in full, completed from reference TRBV2 and TRBJ2-5, reads EPEVTQTPSHQVTQMGQEVILRCVPISNHLYFYWYRQILGQKVEFLVSFYNNEISEKSEIFDDQFSVERPDGSNFTLKIRSTKLEDSAMYFCASSEAPTGGTQYFGPGTRLLVL.

The chain carries TRBV7-3 and TRBJ1-1; D may be TRBD1 (5 bases). The CDR3 has 15 residues. The germline CDR1 and CDR2 sequences are SGHTA and FQGTGA. The V and J ends lost 5 bases and 1 base respectively, with 14 bases between them. The CDR3 protein is CASSAGPRGNTEAFF. The CDR3 nucleotides are TGTGCCAGCAGCGCCGGCCCAAGGGGGAACACTGAAGCTTTCTTT.

The genes are TRBV7-6 and TRBJ2-3; D call uncertain. Trimming removed 1 base at V and 3 bases at J, with 8 bases between. Germline lookup yields CDR1 SGHVS and CDR2 FNYEAQ. This CDR3 has 14 residues. As DNA, the CDR3 is TGTGCCAGCAGCTTAGAAGTTGCGACAGATACGCAGTATTTT. Its translation: CASSLEVATDTQYF.

Only one count was recorded for this clone. This chain's CDR3 is CSARQGSNQPQHF. For the CDR3, the DNA is TGCAGCGCCCGACAGGGAAGCAATCAGCCCCAGCATTTT. The chain links TRBV29-1 to TRBJ1-5; 7 nucleotides agree with TRBD1. The germline V gene encodes CDR1 SQVTM and CDR2 ANQGSEA. The V and J ends lost 7 bases and 1 base, in that order; junction bases with no gene match: 4. The CDR3 runs to 13 residues.

The rearrangement uses TRBV4-3 and TRBJ1-2; tentatively, D is TRBD1 (6 bases). Germline V CDR1 and CDR2: LGHNA, YSLEER. The CDR3 sequence is 15 residues long. Trimming removed 3 bases at V and 7 bases at J, with 18 bases between. This CDR3 reads CASSQRVAGDFGYTF. The CDR3 DNA sequence: TGCGCCAGCAGCCAGAGGGTGGCAGGGGACTTTGGCTACACCTTC.